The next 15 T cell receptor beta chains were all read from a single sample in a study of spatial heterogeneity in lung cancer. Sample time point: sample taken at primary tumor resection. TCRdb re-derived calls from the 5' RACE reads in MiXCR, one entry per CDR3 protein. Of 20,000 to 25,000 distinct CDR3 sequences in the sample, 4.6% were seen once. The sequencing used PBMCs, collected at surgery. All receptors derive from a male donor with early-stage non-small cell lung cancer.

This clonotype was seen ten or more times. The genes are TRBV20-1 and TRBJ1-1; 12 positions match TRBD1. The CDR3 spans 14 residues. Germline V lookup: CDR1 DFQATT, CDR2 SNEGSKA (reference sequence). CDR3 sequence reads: CAPGQGARGTEAFF. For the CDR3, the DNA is TGCGCTCCGGGACAGGGGGCGCGGGGCACTGAAGCTTTCTTT.

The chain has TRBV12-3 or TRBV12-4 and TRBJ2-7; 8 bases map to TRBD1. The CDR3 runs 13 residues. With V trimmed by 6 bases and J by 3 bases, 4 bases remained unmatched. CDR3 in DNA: TGTGCCAGCAGGCCCGGGACAGGCTACGAGCAGTACTTC. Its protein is CASRPGTGYEQYF.

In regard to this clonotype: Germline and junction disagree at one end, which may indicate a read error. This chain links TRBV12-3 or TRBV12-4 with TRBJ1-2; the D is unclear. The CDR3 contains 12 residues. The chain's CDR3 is CASSSANYDYTF. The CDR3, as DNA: TGTGCCAGCAGTTCAGCCAACTATGACTACACCTTC.

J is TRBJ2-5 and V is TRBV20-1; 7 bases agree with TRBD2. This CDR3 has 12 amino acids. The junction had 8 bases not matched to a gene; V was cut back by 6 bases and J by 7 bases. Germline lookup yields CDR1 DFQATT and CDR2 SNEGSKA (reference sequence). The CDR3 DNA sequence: TGCAGTGCACAAGGACCGGGGGGGACCCAGTACTTC. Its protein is CSAQGPGGTQYF.

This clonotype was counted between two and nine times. In nucleotides, the CDR3 is TGTGCCACGACCTCGTCTGGGGATGGCAATCAGCCCCAGCATTTT. Translating gives CATTSSGDGNQPQHF. The V call is TRBV15, the J call TRBJ1-5; no definite D call. From germline, CDR1 is LNHNV and CDR2 YYDKDF (reference sequence). The CDR3 has 15 amino acids. V was trimmed by 9 bases and J by 2 bases, leaving 17 bases between them.

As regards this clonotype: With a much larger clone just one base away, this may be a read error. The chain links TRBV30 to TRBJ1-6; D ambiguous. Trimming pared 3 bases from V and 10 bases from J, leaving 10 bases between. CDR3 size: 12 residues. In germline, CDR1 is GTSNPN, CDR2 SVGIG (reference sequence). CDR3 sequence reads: CAWRQSKSPLHF. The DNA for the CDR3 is TGTGCCTGGAGACAGAGTAAATCACCCCTCCACTTT.

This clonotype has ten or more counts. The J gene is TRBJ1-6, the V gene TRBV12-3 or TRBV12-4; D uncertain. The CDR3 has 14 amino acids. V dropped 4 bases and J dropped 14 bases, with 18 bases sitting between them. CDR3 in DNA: TGTGCCAGCAGTTCCGAAGCCTGGGAAGGGACCCTCCACTTT. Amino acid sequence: CASSSEAWEGTLHF.

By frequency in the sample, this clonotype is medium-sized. The CDR3 nucleotides are TGTGCCAGCAGCTTAAATGGGGGAGCCAAAAACATTCAGTACTTC. This sequence encodes CASSLNGGAKNIQYF. The V and J genes are TRBV7-3 and TRBJ2-4; D possibly uses TRBD1 or TRBD2 (5 bases each). Germline V gene sequence: CDR1 SGHTA, CDR2 FQGTGA. V shed 1 base and J shed 0 bases, with 7 bases lying between them. There are 15 residues in the CDR3.

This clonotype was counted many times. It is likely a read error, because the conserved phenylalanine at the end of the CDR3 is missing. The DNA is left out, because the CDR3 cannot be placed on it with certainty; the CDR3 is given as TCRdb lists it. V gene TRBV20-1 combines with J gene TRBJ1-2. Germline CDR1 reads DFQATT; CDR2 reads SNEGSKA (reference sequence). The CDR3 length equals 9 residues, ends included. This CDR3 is CSATPYRPT.

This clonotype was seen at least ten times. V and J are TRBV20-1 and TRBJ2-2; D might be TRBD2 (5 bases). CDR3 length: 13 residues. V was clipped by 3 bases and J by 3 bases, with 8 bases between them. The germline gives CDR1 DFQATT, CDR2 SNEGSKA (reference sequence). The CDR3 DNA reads TGCAGTGCTAGCGGGGTGGACACCGGGGAGCTGTTTTTT. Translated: CSASGVDTGELFF.

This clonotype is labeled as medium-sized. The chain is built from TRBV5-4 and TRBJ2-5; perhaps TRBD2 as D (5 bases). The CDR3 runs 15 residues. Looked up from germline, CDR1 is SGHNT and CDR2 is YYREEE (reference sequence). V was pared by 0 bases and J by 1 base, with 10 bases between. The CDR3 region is CASSLERHTQETQYF. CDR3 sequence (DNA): TGTGCCAGCAGCTTGGAGCGGCACACCCAAGAGACCCAGTACTTC.

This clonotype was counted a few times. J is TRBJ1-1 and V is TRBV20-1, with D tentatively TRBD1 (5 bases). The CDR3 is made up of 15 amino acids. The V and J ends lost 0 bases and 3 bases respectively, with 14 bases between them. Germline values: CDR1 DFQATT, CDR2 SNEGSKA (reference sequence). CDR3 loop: CSARDRTTGDTEAFF. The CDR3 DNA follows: TGCAGTGCTAGAGATCGGACGACGGGGGACACTGAAGCTTTCTTT.

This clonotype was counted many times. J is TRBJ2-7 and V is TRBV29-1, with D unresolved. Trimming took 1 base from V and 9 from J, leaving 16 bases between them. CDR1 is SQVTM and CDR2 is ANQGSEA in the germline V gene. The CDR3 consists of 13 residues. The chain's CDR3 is CSVEGEGFRAQYF. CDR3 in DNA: TGCAGCGTTGAAGGGGAAGGTTTCCGAGCGCAGTACTTC.

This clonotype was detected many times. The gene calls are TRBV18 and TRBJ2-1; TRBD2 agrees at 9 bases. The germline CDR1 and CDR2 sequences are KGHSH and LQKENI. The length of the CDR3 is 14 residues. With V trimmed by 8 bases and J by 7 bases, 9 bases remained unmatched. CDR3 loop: CASAAGGPLNEQFF. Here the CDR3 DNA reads TGTGCCAGCGCGGCGGGGGGGCCTCTTAATGAGCAGTTCTTC.

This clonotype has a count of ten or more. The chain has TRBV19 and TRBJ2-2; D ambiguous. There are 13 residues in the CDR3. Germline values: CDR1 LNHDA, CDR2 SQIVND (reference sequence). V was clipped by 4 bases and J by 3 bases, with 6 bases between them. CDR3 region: CASSTDYTGELFF. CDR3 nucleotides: TGTGCCAGTAGTACGGATTACACCGGGGAGCTGTTTTTT.